Below, 18 T cell receptor beta chains from the same sample are listed, as sequenced in a study of spatial heterogeneity in lung cancer. The time point here: sample taken at primary tumor resection. Tumor, nontumor lung or frozen PBMC supplied whole RNA, sequenced without sorting. From the 5' RACE reads, TCRdb called clonotypes with MiXCR, one entry per CDR3 protein. Of around 60,000 distinct CDR3 sequences in the sample, approximately 8% were seen once. The sequences come from PBMCs, collected at surgery. These receptors all come from a female donor with early-stage non-small cell lung cancer.

In this sample, this clonotype turned up many times. This chain joins TRBV28 and TRBJ2-7, with 8 bases that match TRBD1. CDR1 is MDHEN, CDR2 SYDVKM, per germline. The junction had 7 bases not matched to a gene; V was cut back by 4 bases and J by 2 bases. CDR3 length: 15 amino acids. The DNA for the CDR3 is TGTGCCAGCAGTTCTGGACAGGGAAGTCCCTACGAGCAGTACTTC. Encoded protein: CASSSGQGSPYEQYF.

The J gene is TRBJ1-2, the V gene TRBV12-3 or TRBV12-4; D gene ambiguous. CDR3 length: 14 residues. Trimming took 3 bases from V and 0 from J, leaving 8 bases between them. The CDR3 DNA is TGTGCCAGCAGTTTGAACGGAGCTAACTATGGCTACACCTTC. Translation gives CASSLNGANYGYTF.

Worth noting for this clonotype: The junction shows a germline mismatch at one end, possibly a read error. The chain is built from TRBV2 and TRBJ1-5; perhaps TRBD1 as D (6 bases). Germline-derived CDR1 and CDR2 are SNHLY and FYNNEI. The CDR3 is made up of 15 amino acids. CDR3 DNA: TGTGCCAGCAGTGATTCGGACAGAAGCAATCAGCACCAGCATTTT. Its translation is CASSDSDRSNQHQHF.

The chain joins TRBV28 to TRBJ1-5, with D unresolved. The CDR3 is 14 amino acids. CDR1 and CDR2 (germline): MDHEN, SYDVKM. V lost 8 bases and J lost 6, with 17 bases in between. The CDR3: CASLDARVGQPQHF. For the CDR3, the DNA is TGTGCCAGCTTGGACGCCCGAGTGGGTCAGCCCCAGCATTTT.

This clonotype was detected a few times. The chain carries TRBV20-1 and TRBJ2-5, with 9 bases aligning to TRBD1. Trimming took 3 bases from V and 0 from J; bases not matched to a gene: 5. Per the germline V gene, CDR1 is DFQATT and CDR2 is SNEGSKA (reference sequence). CDR3 size: 15 residues. CDR3 in DNA: TGCAGTGCTAGCGAGGACAGGGGCTACCAAGAGACCCAGTACTTC. It yields the protein CSASEDRGYQETQYF.

This clonotype was counted many times. This sequence joins TRBV5-1 and TRBJ1-2; TRBD1 matches 10 bases. With V trimmed by 8 bases and J by 5 bases, 15 bases remained unmatched. Germline V gene data show CDR1 as SGHRS and CDR2 as YFSETQ. The CDR3 covers 16 residues. The CDR3 nucleotides read TGCGCCAGACAACGAAGACAGGGGGCTACGCTTTATGGCTACACCTTC. It codes for CARQRRQGATLYGYTF. The whole variable domain, filled in from reference TRBV5-1 and TRBJ1-2, reads KAGVTQTPRYLIKTRGQQVTLSCSPISGHRSVSWYQQTPGQGLQFLFEYFSETQRNKGNFPGRFSGRQFSNSRSEMNVSTLELGDSALYLCARQRRQGATLYGYTFGSGTRLTVV.

Of note for this clonotype: Germline is not matched at one junction end, which may reflect a read error. The chain combines TRBV19 with TRBJ1-1; a possible D gene is TRBD1 (5 bases). There are 16 residues in the CDR3. Germline lookup yields CDR1 LNHDA and CDR2 SQIVND (reference sequence). CDR3 sequence (DNA): TGTGTCAGTAGTATGGAGGCCAATTTGAAGGGGACTGAAGCTTTCTTT. Its protein product is CVSSMEANLKGTEAFF.

This rearrangement joins TRBV20-1 to TRBJ2-7, with 7 bases lining up with TRBD2. Germline-derived CDR1 and CDR2 are DFQATT and SNEGSKA (reference sequence). The CDR3 sequence is 12 residues long. Trimming at V came to 5 bases and at J to 8 bases, leaving 9 bases not matched to a gene. The CDR3 loop reads CSARGTGGKQYF. The DNA of the CDR3 is TGCAGTGCTCGCGGGACCGGGGGGAAGCAGTACTTC.

This clonotype was recorded many times. This sequence joins TRBV10-3 and TRBJ2-4; tentatively, D is TRBD1 (6 bases). The CDR3 totals 15 residues. Trimming cost V 2 bases and J 5 bases, with 13 bases left between them. The V gene's germline CDR1 is ENHRY and CDR2 SYGVKD. The CDR3 region is CAISEGGGNENIQYF. The CDR3 bases are TGTGCCATCAGTGAGGGGGGCGGTAACGAAAACATTCAGTACTTC.

The chain is built from TRBV19 and TRBJ2-5; TRBD2 might be the D (6 bases). V was shortened by 6 bases and J by 1 base, with 15 bases between the two germline ends. Germline-derived CDR1 and CDR2 are LNHDA and SQIVND (reference sequence). This CDR3 contains 15 residues. CDR3 DNA sequence: TGTGCCAGTAGCCTGGACTACCTATTCCAAGAGACCCAGTACTTC. Encoded protein: CASSLDYLFQETQYF.

This clonotype was picked up a small number of times. The rearrangement links TRBV7-9 to TRBJ1-1, with D hard to call. Trimming took 7 bases from V and 3 from J, leaving 6 bases between them. The CDR3 totals 11 residues. CDR1 and CDR2 from the germline V gene are SEHNR and FQNEAQ (reference sequence). DNA of the CDR3: TGTGCCAGCACCCTTTACACTGAAGCTTTCTTT. This sequence encodes CASTLYTEAFF.

The table lists this clonotype with a count of one. The chain links TRBV30 to TRBJ1-6, with 9 nucleotides matching TRBD1. The CDR3 is 14 residues long. Trimming at V came to 3 bases and at J to 12 bases, leaving 9 bases not matched to a gene. Germline V gene sequence: CDR1 GTSNPN, CDR2 SVGIG (reference sequence). The CDR3 nucleotides are TGTGCCTGGAGCCACGGGACAGGGAGCGTACCCCTCCACTTT. Its translation: CAWSHGTGSVPLHF.

This clonotype was seen a handful of times. This chain joins TRBV6-6 and TRBJ1-5, with 11 bases matching TRBD1. Looked up from germline, CDR1 is MNHNY and CDR2 is SVGAGI (reference sequence). The J segment lost 3 bases and the V segment lost 2 bases, leaving 12 bases of the junction unmatched. CDR3 length equals 19 residues. Here the CDR3 DNA reads TGTGCCAGCAGTTACCTAAATCGAGGGACAGGGGGTAACAATCAGCCCCAGCATTTT. Its translation is CASSYLNRGTGGNNQPQHF.

V is TRBV6-2 or TRBV6-3 and J is TRBJ2-2, with D uncertain. This CDR3 is 14 amino acids long. V was cut by 2 bases and J by 6 bases, with 10 bases left in between. CDR1 is MNHEY and CDR2 is SVGEGT in the germline V gene. Here the CDR3 reads CASSYMSTSGELFF. CDR3 nucleotide sequence: TGTGCCAGCAGTTACATGAGTACGTCCGGGGAGCTGTTTTTT.

This clonotype has at least ten counts. The chain is built from TRBV28 and TRBJ2-3; D may be TRBD1 or TRBD2 (5 bases each). Trimming removed 7 bases from V and 1 base from J, with 12 bases in between. Germline V lookup: CDR1 MDHEN, CDR2 SYDVKM. The CDR3 runs 14 residues. The chain's CDR3 is CASTGWDGTDTQYF. Here the CDR3 DNA reads TGTGCCAGCACCGGATGGGACGGCACAGATACGCAGTATTTT.

Ten or more counts support this clonotype. The rearrangement uses TRBV7-9 and TRBJ1-1; TRBD1 might be the D (5 bases). The CDR3 spans 15 residues. The ends were cut back, 1 base at V and 3 bases at J, with 12 bases in the middle. Germline V gene sequence: CDR1 SEHNR, CDR2 FQNEAQ (reference sequence). The CDR3 region has the DNA TGTGCCAGCAGCTTAGAGGTGGGGCAGTACACTGAAGCTTTCTTT. Its translation is CASSLEVGQYTEAFF.

J is TRBJ2-7 and V is TRBV20-1; 7 bases agree with TRBD2. This CDR3 comprises 13 residues. Per germline, CDR1 DFQATT and CDR2 SNEGSKA (reference sequence). V shed 4 bases, J shed 8 bases, and the junction held 11 bases outside the gene matches. The CDR3 coding sequence is TGCAGTGCTACCAGCGGGAAGGGAAAAAAGCAGTACTTC. Translated: CSATSGKGKKQYF.

This clonotype was detected ten times or more. V and J are TRBV6-2 or TRBV6-3 and TRBJ1-1; D gene unclear. The ends were cut back, 0 bases at V and 0 bases at J, with 11 bases in the middle. CDR3 length equals 16 residues. CDR1 is MNHEY, CDR2 SVGEGT, per germline. The CDR3 protein is CASSYSWVYMNTEAFF. CDR3 DNA: TGTGCCAGCAGTTACTCATGGGTTTACATGAACACTGAAGCTTTCTTT.